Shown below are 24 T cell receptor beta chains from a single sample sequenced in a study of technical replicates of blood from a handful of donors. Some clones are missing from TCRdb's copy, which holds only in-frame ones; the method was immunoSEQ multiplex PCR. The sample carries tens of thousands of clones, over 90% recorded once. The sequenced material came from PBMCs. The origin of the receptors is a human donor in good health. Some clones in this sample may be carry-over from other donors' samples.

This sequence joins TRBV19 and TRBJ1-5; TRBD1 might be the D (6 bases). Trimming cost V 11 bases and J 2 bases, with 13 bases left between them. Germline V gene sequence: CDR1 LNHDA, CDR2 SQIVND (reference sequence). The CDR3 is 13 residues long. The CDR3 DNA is TGTGCCTGCGGCAGGGGAGGCAATCAGCCCCAGCATTTT. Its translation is CACGRGGNQPQHF.

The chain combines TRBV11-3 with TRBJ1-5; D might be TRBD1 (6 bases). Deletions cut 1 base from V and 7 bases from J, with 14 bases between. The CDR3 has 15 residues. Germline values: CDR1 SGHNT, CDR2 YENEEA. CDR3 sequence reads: CASSLVSQGNQPQHF. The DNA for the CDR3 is TGTGCCAGCAGCTTAGTTTCGCAGGGGAACCAGCCCCAGCATTTT.

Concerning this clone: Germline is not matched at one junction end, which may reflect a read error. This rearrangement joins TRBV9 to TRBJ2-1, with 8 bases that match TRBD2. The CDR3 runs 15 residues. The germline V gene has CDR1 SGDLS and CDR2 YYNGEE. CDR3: CVSSVVGGGPNEQFF. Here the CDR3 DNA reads TGTGTCAGCAGCGTAGTGGGCGGGGGGCCTAATGAGCAGTTCTTC.

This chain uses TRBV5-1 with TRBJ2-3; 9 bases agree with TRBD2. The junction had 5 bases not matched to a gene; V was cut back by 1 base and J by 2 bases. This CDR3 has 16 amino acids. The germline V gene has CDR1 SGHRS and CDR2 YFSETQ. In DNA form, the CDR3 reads TGCGCCAGCAGCTTGCCTCTAGCGGGAAACACAGATACGCAGTATTTT. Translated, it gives CASSLPLAGNTDTQYF.

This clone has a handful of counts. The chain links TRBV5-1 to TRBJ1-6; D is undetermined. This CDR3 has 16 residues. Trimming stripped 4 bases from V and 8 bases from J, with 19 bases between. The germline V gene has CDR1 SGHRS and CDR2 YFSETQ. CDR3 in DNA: TGCGCCAGCAGCCCGGGATGGGCGTCCAGGCATTCACCCCTCCACTTT. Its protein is CASSPGWASRHSPLHF.

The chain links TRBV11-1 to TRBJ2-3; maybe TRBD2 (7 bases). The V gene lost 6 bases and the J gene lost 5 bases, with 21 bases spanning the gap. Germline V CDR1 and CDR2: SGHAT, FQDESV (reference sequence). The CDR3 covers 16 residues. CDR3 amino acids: CASRKEGGLREDTQYF. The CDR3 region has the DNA TGTGCCAGCAGAAAGGAGGGGGGACTACGAGAAGATACGCAGTATTTT.

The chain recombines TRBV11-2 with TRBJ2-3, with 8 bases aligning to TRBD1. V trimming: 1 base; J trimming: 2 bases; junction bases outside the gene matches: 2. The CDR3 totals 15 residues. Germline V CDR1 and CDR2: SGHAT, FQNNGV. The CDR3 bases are TGTGCCAGCAGCTTAGGGACAGGGAACACAGATACGCAGTATTTT. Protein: CASSLGTGNTDTQYF.

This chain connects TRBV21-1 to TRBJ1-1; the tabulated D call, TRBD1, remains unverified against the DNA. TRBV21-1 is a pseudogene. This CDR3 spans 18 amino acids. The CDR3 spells CASSKVSQGIFGNTEAFF. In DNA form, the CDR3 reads TGTGCCAGCAGCAAAGTTTCGCAGGGTATATTCGGGAACACTGAAGCTTTCTTT.

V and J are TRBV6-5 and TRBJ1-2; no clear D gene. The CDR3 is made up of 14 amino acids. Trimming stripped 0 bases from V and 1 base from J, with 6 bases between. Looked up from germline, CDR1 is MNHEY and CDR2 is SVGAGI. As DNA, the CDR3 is TGTGCCAGCAGTTACTCCGCGGATAACTATGGCTACACCTTC. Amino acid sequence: CASSYSADNYGYTF.

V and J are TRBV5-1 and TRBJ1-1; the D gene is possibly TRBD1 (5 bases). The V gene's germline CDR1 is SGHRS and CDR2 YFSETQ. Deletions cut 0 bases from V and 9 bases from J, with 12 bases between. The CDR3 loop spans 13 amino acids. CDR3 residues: CASSLAGSSKAFF. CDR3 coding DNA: TGCGCCAGCAGCTTGGCAGGGTCTTCGAAAGCTTTCTTT.

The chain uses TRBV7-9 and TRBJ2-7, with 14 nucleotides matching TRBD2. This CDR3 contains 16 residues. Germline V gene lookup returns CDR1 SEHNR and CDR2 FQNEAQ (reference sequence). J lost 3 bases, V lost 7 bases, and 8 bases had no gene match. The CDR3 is CASTLGLAGGRYEQYF. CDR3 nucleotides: TGTGCCAGCACCCTAGGACTAGCGGGAGGACGCTACGAGCAGTACTTC.

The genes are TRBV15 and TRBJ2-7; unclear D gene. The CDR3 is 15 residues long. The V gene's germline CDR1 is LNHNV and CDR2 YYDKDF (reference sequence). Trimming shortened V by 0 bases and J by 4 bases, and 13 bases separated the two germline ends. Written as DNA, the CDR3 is TGTGCCACCAGCAGAGATCGCCTTACTTTTTACGAGCAGTACTTC. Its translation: CATSRDRLTFYEQYF.

CDR3 residues: CASSLWQGATTITEAFF. The CDR3 DNA sequence: TGTGCCAGCAGCTTGTGGCAGGGGGCAACCACAATTACTGAAGCTTTCTTT. The V gene is TRBV5-8, the J gene TRBJ1-1; 8 positions agree with TRBD1. The ends lost 1 base at V and 5 bases at J; junction bases unmatched: 13. Germline CDR1 and CDR2: SGHTS and YDEGEE. The CDR3 loop spans 17 amino acids.

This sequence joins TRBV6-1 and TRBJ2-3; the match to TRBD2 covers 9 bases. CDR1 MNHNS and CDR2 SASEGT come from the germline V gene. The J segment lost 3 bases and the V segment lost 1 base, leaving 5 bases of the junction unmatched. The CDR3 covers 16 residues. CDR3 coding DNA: TGTGCCAGCAGTGAAGGTCTAGGACTAGCGACAGATACGCAGTATTTT. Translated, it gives CASSEGLGLATDTQYF.

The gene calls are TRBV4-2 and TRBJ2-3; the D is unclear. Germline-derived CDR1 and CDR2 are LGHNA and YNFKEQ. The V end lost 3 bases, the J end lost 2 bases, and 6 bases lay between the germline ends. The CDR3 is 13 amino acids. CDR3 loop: CASSQTSTDTQYF. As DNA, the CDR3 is TGTGCCAGCAGCCAGACTTCCACAGATACGCAGTATTTT.

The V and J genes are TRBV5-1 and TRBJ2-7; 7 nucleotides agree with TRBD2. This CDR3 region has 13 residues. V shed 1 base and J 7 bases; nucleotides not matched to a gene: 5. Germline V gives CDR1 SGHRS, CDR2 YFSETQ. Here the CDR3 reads CASSLREGLEQYF. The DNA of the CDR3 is TGCGCCAGCAGCTTGAGGGAGGGGCTGGAGCAGTACTTC. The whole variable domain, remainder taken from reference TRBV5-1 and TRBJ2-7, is KAGVTQTPRYLIKTRGQQVTLSCSPISGHRSVSWYQQTPGQGLQFLFEYFSETQRNKGNFPGRFSGRQFSNSRSEMNVSTLELGDSALYLCASSLREGLEQYFGPGTRLTVT.

The CDR3 loop reads CASSQVDLFSYNEQFF. For the CDR3, the DNA is TGCGCCAGCAGCCAAGTTGACTTATTTTCCTACAATGAGCAGTTCTTC. V usage is TRBV4-1 and J usage is TRBJ2-1; D unresolved. Germline V gene sequence: CDR1 MGHRA, CDR2 YSYEKL. The CDR3 consists of 16 residues. The ends were cut back, 1 base at V and 1 base at J, with 11 bases in the middle.

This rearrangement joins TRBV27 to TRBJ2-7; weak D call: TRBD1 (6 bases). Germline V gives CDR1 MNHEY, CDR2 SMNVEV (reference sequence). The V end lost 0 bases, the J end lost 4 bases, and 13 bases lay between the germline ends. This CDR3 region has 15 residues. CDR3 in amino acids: CASSLSVGGRYEQYF. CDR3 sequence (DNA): TGTGCCAGCAGTTTATCGGTTGGGGGCCGGTACGAGCAGTACTTC.

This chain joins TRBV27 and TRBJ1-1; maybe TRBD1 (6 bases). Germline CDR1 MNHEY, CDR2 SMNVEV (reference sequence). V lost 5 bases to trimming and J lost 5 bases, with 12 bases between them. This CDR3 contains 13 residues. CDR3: CASSKQGGTEAFF. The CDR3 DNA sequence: TGTGCCAGCAGTAAACAGGGAGGGACTGAAGCTTTCTTT.

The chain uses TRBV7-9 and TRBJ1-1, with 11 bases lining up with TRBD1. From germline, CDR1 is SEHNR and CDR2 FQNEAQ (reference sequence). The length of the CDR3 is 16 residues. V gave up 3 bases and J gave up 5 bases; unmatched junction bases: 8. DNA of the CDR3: TGTGCCAGCAGCTTTGATCAGGGACAGGGGGGAACTGAAGCTTTCTTT. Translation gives CASSFDQGQGGTEAFF.

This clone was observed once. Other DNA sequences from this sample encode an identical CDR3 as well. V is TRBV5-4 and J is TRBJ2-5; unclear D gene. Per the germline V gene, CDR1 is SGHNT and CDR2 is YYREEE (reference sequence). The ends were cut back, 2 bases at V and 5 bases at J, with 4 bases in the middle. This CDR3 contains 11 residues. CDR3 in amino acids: CASSLRETQYF. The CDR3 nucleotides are TGTGCCAGCAGCTTACGGGAGACCCAGTACTTC.

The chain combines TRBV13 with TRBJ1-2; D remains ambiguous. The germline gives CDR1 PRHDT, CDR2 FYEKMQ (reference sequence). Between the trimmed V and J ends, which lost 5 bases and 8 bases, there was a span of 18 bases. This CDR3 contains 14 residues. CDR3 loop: CASSDMGPFGGYTF. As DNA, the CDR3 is TGTGCCAGCAGCGATATGGGCCCATTTGGGGGCTACACCTTC.

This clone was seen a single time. The CDR3 region has the DNA TGTGCCAGCAGAGGCGGGAGCTCCTACAATGAGCAGTTCTTC. Translating gives CASRGGSSYNEQFF. This rearrangement joins TRBV2 to TRBJ2-1; 7 bases line up with TRBD2. J was trimmed by 0 bases and V by 6 bases; bases with no gene match: 2. CDR1 and CDR2 (germline): SNHLY, FYNNEI. The CDR3 has 14 amino acids.

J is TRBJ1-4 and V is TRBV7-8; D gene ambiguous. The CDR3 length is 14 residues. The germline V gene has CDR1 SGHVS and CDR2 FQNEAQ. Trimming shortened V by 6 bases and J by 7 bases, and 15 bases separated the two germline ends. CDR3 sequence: CASRPGGEGEKLFF. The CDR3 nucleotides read TGTGCCAGCAGACCCGGCGGGGAGGGTGAAAAACTGTTTTTT.